A single count supports the clone carrying this TCR beta chain. The antigen is unknown. The data were taken from a study of T cell responses to AZD1222 COVID-19 vaccine. Study-wide context: Analyses pooled second doses at about 4 or about 12 weeks.

Sequencing used immunoSEQ multiplex PCR; TCRdb keeps in-frame clones, though not all of them. The sample includes some 150,000 clones, about 90% of them seen just once. Germline trimming cut 1 base from V and 6 bases from J; bases unmatched to any gene: 6. Germline assignment: CDR1 MNHNS and CDR2 SASEGT. This CDR3 is 14 amino acids long. Findings of the study overall: Baseline testing showed seropositivity in only five to seven AZD1222 recipients. Following two doses of AZD1222, Spike-specific TCR breadth and depth rose. As reported, nearly half of all spike-specific TCRs target variant regions that are unmutated.

This specimen consisted of peripheral blood, obtained on day 0 of AZD1222 vaccination. The rearrangement uses TRBV6-1 and TRBJ2-7, with 7 bases identical to TRBD2. This sequence originates from an adult in good health. The chain's CDR3 is CASSEGFREGEQYF. In DNA, the CDR3 is TGTGCCAGCAGTGAAGGGTTCAGGGAGGGCGAGCAGTACTTC.